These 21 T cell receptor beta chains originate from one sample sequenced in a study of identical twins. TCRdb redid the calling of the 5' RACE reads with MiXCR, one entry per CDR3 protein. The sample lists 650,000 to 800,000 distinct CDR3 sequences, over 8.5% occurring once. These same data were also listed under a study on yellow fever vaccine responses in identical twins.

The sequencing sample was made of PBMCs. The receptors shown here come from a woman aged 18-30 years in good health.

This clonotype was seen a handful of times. The CDR3 spells CSVERDRSTDTQYF. The CDR3 DNA follows: TGCAGCGTTGAGCGGGACCGCAGCACAGATACGCAGTATTTT. The V call is TRBV29-1, the J call TRBJ2-3; D possibly corresponds to TRBD2 (6 bases). The V gene's germline CDR1 is SQVTM and CDR2 ANQGSEA. The CDR3 contains 14 residues. The germline V and J ends were trimmed by 3 bases and 0 bases, with 10 bases remaining between them.

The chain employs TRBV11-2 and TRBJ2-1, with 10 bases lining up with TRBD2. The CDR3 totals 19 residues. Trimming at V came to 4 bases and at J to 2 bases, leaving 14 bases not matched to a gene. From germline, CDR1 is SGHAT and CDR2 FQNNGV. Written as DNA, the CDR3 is TGTGCCAGCAGCTCGATCTTAGCGGGAGGTTCGACTGCCTACAATGAGCAGTTCTTC. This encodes CASSSILAGGSTAYNEQFF.

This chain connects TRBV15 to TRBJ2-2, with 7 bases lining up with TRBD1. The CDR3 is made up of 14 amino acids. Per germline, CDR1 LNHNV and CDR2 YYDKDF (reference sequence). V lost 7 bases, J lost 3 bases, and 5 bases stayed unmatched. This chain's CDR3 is CATKRDRDTGELFF. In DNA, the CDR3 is TGTGCCACCAAAAGGGACAGAGACACCGGGGAGCTGTTTTTT.

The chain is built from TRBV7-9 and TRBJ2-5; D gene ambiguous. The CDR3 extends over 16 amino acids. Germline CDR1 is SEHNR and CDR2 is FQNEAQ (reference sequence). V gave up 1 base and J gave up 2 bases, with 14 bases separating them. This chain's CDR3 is CASSLDPGLPQETQYF. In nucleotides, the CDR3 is TGTGCCAGCAGCTTAGATCCTGGTCTTCCGCAAGAGACCCAGTACTTC.

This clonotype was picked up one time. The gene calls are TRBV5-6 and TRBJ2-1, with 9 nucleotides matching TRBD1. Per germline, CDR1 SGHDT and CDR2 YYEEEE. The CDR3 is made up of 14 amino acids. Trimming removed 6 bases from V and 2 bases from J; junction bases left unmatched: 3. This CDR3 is CASTDRGAYNEQFF. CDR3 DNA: TGTGCCAGCACTGACAGGGGGGCCTACAATGAGCAGTTCTTC.

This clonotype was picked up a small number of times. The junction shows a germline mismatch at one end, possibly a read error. CDR3 bases: TGCGCCAGCAGGCAGACTCCTAGCGGGAGTTCCACCGGGGACCTGTTTTTT. Amino acids: CASRQTPSGSSTGDLFF. The J gene is TRBJ2-2, the V gene TRBV5-1; 10 bases align to TRBD2. The CDR3 loop spans 17 amino acids. Germline V lookup: CDR1 SGHRS, CDR2 YFSETQ.

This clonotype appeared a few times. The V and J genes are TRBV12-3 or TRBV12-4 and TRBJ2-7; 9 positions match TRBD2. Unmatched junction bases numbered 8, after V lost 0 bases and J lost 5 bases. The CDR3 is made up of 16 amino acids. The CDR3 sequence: CASSLADRGGRDEQYF. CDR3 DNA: TGTGCCAGCAGTTTAGCGGATAGGGGCGGGAGGGACGAGCAGTACTTC.

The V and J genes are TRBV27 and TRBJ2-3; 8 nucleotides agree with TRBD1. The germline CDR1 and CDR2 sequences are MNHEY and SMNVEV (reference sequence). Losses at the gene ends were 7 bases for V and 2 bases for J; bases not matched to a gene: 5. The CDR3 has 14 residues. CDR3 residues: CASTTQGATDTQYF. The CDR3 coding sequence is TGTGCCAGCACCACCCAGGGGGCCACAGATACGCAGTATTTT.

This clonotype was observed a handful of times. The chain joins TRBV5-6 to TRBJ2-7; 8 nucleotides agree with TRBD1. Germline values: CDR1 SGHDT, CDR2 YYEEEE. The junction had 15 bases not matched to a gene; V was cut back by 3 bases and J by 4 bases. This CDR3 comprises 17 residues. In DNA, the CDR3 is TGTGCCAGCAGCTATCAAAGAGGACAGGGTGCCTCTTACGAGCAGTACTTC. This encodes CASSYQRGQGASYEQYF.

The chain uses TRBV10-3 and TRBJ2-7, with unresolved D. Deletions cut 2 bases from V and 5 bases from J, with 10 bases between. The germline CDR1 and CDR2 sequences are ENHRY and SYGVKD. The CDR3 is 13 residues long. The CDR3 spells CAISEVSVDEQYF. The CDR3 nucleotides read TGTGCCATCAGTGAGGTATCGGTGGACGAGCAGTACTTC.

The CDR3 spells CASSQDRSGRAEETQYF. In nucleotides, the CDR3 is TGTGCCAGCAGCCAAGATCGTAGCGGGAGGGCGGAAGAGACCCAGTACTTC. This chain connects TRBV14 to TRBJ2-5; TRBD2 agrees at 11 bases. CDR1 and CDR2 (germline): SGHDN, FVKESK. CDR3 length: 17 amino acids. With 0 bases clipped from V and 3 bases from J, the junction kept 6 bases outside the gene matches.

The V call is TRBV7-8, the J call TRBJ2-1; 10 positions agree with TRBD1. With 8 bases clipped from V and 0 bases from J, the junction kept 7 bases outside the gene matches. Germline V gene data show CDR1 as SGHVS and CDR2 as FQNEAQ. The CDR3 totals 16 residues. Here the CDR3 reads CASAPGTGVSYNEQFF. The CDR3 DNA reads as TGTGCCAGCGCCCCCGGGACAGGGGTCTCCTACAATGAGCAGTTCTTC.

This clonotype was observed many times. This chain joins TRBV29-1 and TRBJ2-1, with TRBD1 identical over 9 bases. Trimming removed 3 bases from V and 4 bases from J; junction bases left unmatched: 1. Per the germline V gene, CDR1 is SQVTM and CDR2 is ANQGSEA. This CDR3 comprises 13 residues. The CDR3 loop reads CSVEDRGYNEQFF. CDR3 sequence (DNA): TGCAGCGTTGAGGACAGGGGATACAATGAGCAGTTCTTC.

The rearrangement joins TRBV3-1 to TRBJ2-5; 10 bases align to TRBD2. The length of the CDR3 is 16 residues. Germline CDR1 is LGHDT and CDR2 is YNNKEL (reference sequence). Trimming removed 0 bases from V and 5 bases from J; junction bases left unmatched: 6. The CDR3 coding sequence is TGTGCCAGCAGCCAAGATCGGCTAGCGGGAGTTGAGACCCAGTACTTC. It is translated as CASSQDRLAGVETQYF.

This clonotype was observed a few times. CDR3 nucleotide sequence: TGTGCCAGCAAGGGGGAGCTAGACAATGAGCAGTTCTTC. Encoded protein: CASKGELDNEQFF. The gene calls are TRBV28 and TRBJ2-1; possibly TRBD1 for D (6 bases). The germline CDR1 and CDR2 sequences are MDHEN and SYDVKM. The CDR3 runs 13 residues. The V and J ends lost 7 bases and 5 bases respectively, with 12 bases between them.

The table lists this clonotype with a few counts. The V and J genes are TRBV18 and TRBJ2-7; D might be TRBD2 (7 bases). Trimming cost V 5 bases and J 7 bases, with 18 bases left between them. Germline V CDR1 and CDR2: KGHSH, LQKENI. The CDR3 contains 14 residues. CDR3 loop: CASSERRGAREQYF. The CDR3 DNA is TGTGCCAGCTCAGAACGACGGGGGGCGCGGGAGCAGTACTTC. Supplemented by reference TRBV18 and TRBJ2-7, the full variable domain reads NAGVMQNPRHLVRRRGQEARLRCSPMKGHSHVYWYRQLPEEGLKFMVYLQKENIIDESGMPKERFSAEFPKEGPSILRIQQVVRGDSAAYFCASSERRGAREQYFGPGTRLTVT.

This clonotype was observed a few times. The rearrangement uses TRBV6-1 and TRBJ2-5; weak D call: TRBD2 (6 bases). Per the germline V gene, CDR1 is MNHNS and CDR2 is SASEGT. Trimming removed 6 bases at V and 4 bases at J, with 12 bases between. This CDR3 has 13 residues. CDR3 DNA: TGTGCCAGCAGGAGGGGACTGCCAGAGACCCAGTACTTC. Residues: CASRRGLPETQYF.

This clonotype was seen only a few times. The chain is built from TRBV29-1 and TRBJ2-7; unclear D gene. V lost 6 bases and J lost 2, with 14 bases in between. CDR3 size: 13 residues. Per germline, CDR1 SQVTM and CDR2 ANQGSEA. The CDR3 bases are TGCAGCGTGGTGGCTAAAATTCCCTACGAGCAGTACTTC. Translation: CSVVAKIPYEQYF.

The CDR3 DNA is TGCGCCAGCAGCGACGGGGTGCAGGAGACCCAGTACTTC. Amino acids: CASSDGVQETQYF. The chain employs TRBV4-3 and TRBJ2-5; the D gene is possibly TRBD2 (5 bases). The V end lost 5 bases, the J end lost 5 bases, and 12 bases lay between the germline ends. CDR3 length equals 13 residues. In germline, CDR1 is LGHNA, CDR2 YSLEER.

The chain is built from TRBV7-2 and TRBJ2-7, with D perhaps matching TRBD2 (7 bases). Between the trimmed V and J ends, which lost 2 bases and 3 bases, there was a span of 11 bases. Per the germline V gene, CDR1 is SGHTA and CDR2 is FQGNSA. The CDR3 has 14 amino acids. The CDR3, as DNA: TGTGCCAGCAGCTTAAAGGGGGGGCTCTACGAGCAGTACTTC. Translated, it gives CASSLKGGLYEQYF. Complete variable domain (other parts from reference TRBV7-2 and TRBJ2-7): GAGVSQSPSNKVTEKGKDVELRCDPISGHTALYWYRQSLGQGLEFLIYFQGNSAPDKSGLPSDRFSAERTGGSVSTLTIQRTQQEDSAVYLCASSLKGGLYEQYFGPGTRLTVT.

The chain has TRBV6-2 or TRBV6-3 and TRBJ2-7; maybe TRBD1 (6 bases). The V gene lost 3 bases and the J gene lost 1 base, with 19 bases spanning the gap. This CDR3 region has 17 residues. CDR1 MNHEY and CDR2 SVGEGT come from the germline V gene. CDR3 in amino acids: CASSYNFRGVVSYEQYF. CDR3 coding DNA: TGTGCCAGCAGTTATAATTTCAGGGGAGTCGTATCCTACGAGCAGTACTTC.